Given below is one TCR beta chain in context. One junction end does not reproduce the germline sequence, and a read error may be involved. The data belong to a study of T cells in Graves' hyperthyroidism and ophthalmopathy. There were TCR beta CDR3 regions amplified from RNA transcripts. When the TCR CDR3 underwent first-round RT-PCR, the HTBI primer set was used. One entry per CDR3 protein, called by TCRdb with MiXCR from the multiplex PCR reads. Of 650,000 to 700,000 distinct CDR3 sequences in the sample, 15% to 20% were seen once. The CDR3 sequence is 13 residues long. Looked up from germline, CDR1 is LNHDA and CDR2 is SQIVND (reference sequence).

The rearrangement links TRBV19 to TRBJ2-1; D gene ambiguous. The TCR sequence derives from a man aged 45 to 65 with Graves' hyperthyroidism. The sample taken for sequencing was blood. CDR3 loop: CASSLEASHEQFF. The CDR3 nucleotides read TGTGCCAGTAGTCTAGAGGCCTCACACGAGCAGTTCTTC.